Given below is one T cell receptor (beta chain) in context. Its antigen specificity is not known. Base-call qualities are not available, and no considerably larger clone is one nucleotide away. The sample belongs to a study of patients and donors after allogeneic stem cell transplantation (TCRdb year 2020). Germline trimming: 3 bases from V, 3 bases from J; junction bases outside gene matches: 5. From the cysteine through the phenylalanine, the CDR3 covers 13 amino acids. Only the CDR3 portion is preserved as DNA: 39 bases, with reading frame beginning at the first base. Reading the germline V gene (reference sequence) gives CDR1 DFQATT and CDR2 SNEGSKA. The library was built by means of RT-PCR. Sequencing was carried out with a NextSeq 550. Through fastp at Q25 and MiXCR, TCRdb rebuilt clones from the public reads, retaining in-frame beta chains. Rows are unified per CDR3 protein, each entry keeping the most common DNA and genes. The sample yields about 400,000 distinct CDR3 sequences; about a sixth were counted once. The top ten clones comprise less than 9.5% of the sample.

The sequence derives from a human donor who was either an allogeneic HSCT recipient or a stem cell or donor lymphocyte infusion donor (not recorded which). It is not recorded whose cells these are; they may come from a transplant donor. The sample was blood, either unsorted or a sorted T cell fraction (not recorded which). The rearrangement combines TRBV20-1 with TRBJ2-7; TRBD2 aligns with 7 central bases. CDR3 protein: CSARSRDYYEQYF. At the DNA level, the sequence is TGCAGTGCTAGGAGCAGGGACTACTACGAGCAGTACTTC.